One sample yielded the 24 T cell receptor beta chains listed below, sequenced in a study of CD8+ T cells in alopecia areata. RNA was isolated and reverse transcribed to cDNA, the sequencing template. Repertoires were generated with immunoSEQ multiplex PCR, while TCRdb's copy carries only in-frame clones and drops some. This table holds about 15,000 clones, about 63% found once. Alopecia areata patients provided lesional scalp punch biopsies and peripheral blood, both collected for the study. Sequenced: skin. These receptors came from a human donor with alopecia areata.

Turning to this clone: Just one base apart from a much larger clone, this may be a read error. V gene TRBV4-2 combines with J gene TRBJ1-1; D uncertain. Germline V lookup: CDR1 LGHNA, CDR2 YNFKEQ. V shed 1 base and J shed 5 bases, with 11 bases lying between them. CDR3 length equals 14 residues. CDR3 loop: CASSQVSISTEAFF. In nucleotides, the CDR3 is TGTGCCAGCAGCCAAGTGTCTATCTCTACTGAAGCTTTCTTT.

This clone is medium-sized. V and J are TRBV18 and TRBJ2-3, with 7 nucleotides matching TRBD2. This CDR3 is 16 amino acids long. Germline CDR1 is KGHSH and CDR2 is LQKENI. J was trimmed by 4 bases and V by 3 bases; bases with no gene match: 10. In DNA, the CDR3 is TGTGCCAGCTCACCCCCCGCTAGCGGCATTTCAGATACGCAGTATTTT. It encodes CASSPPASGISDTQYF. Supplemented by reference TRBV18 and TRBJ2-3, the full variable domain reads NAGVMQNPRHLVRRRGQEARLRCSPMKGHSHVYWYRQLPEEGLKFMVYLQKENIIDESGMPKERFSAEFPKEGPSILRIQQVVRGDSAAYFCASSPPASGISDTQYFGPGTRLTVL.

The genes are TRBV5-5 and TRBJ2-5; 11 bases match TRBD2. The ends lost 6 bases at V and 5 bases at J; junction bases unmatched: 6. This CDR3 has 14 residues. Germline CDR1 and CDR2: SGHKS and YYEKEE (reference sequence). The CDR3 protein is CASKRLAGSETQYF. CDR3 nucleotide sequence: TGTGCCAGCAAACGACTAGCGGGATCTGAGACCCAGTACTTC.

The chain carries TRBV5-5 and TRBJ1-5; the D gene is possibly TRBD1 (5 bases). This CDR3 is built from 16 residues. V was shortened by 4 bases and J by 2 bases, with 16 bases between the two germline ends. The germline V gene encodes CDR1 SGHKS and CDR2 YYEKEE (reference sequence). The CDR3 spells CASSRTQGIGNQPQHF. The CDR3 DNA follows: TGTGCCAGCAGCCGCACTCAGGGTATTGGCAATCAGCCCCAGCATTTT.

The CDR3 nucleotides read TGCGCCAGCAGCCGAGGACTAGCGGGAGATGGTGATACGCAGTATTTT. Translation gives CASSRGLAGDGDTQYF. The chain links TRBV5-1 to TRBJ2-3; the match to TRBD2 covers 13 bases. Germline V gene data show CDR1 as SGHRS and CDR2 as YFSETQ. Trimming cost V 4 bases and J 6 bases; bases outside gene matches: 8. The CDR3 extends over 16 amino acids.

This sequence joins TRBV27 and TRBJ2-3, with 10 bases that match TRBD2. CDR1 is MNHEY, CDR2 SMNVEV, per germline (reference sequence). The CDR3 spans 17 residues. The J segment lost 0 bases and the V segment lost 3 bases, leaving 6 bases of the junction unmatched. CDR3 DNA: TGTGCCAGCAGTTTTCGGACTAGCGGTACTAGCACAGATACGCAGTATTTT. It is translated as CASSFRTSGTSTDTQYF.

This clone is judged medium-sized. V gene TRBV18 combines with J gene TRBJ1-1; D gene unclear. The CDR3 consists of 12 residues. V lost 4 bases and J 5 bases, leaving 8 bases between the germline ends. From germline, CDR1 is KGHSH and CDR2 LQKENI. The CDR3 loop reads CASSQLGTEAFF. CDR3 coding DNA: TGTGCCAGCTCACAGCTGGGGACTGAAGCTTTCTTT.

V gene TRBV30 combines with J gene TRBJ1-1; 9 bases are shared with TRBD1. Germline V gene lookup returns CDR1 GTSNPN and CDR2 SVGIG (reference sequence). The CDR3 is 14 residues long. The V segment lost 0 bases and the J segment 6 bases; nucleotides outside the gene matches: 5. CDR3 sequence reads: CAWSVQQGASEAFF. The CDR3, as DNA: TGTGCCTGGAGTGTACAACAGGGGGCTTCTGAAGCTTTCTTT. The whole variable domain, remainder taken from reference TRBV30 and TRBJ1-1, is SQTIHQWPATLVQPVGSPLSLECTVEGTSNPNLYWYRQAAGRGLQLLFYSVGIGQISSEVPQNLSASRPQDRQFILSSKKLLLSDSGFYLCAWSVQQGASEAFFGQGTRLTVV.

This chain uses TRBV14 with TRBJ1-3; D is unclear. Germline V gene sequence: CDR1 SGHDN, CDR2 FVKESK. CDR3 length equals 16 residues. The V gene lost 0 bases and the J gene lost 0 bases, with 9 bases spanning the gap. CDR3 in DNA: TGTGCCAGCAGCCAAGATCTGACTATCTCTGGAAACACCATATATTTT. Translated: CASSQDLTISGNTIYF.

This clone was seen only a few times. The chain couples TRBV15 to TRBJ2-7, with 15 bases matching TRBD2. This CDR3 has 17 amino acids. Germline CDR1 LNHNV, CDR2 YYDKDF (reference sequence). After removal of 3 bases from V and 3 bases from J, the junction contained 6 bases not matched to a gene. CDR3 in amino acids: CATSSLGTSGRYYEQYF. The CDR3 nucleotides read TGTGCCACCAGCAGCCTAGGGACTAGCGGGAGGTACTACGAGCAGTACTTC.

CDR3 protein: CASSQPGLATRGLEQFF. The CDR3 DNA reads TGTGCCAGCAGCCAACCGGGACTAGCGACTAGAGGCCTTGAGCAGTTCTTC. This sequence joins TRBV7-9 and TRBJ2-1; 10 bases are a match to TRBD2. The V gene's germline CDR1 is SEHNR and CDR2 FQNEAQ (reference sequence). V lost 5 bases, J lost 9 bases, and 16 bases stayed unmatched. The CDR3 has 17 amino acids.

The rearrangement joins TRBV28 to TRBJ2-2; D call uncertain. V was shortened by 6 bases and J by 6 bases, with 14 bases between the two germline ends. CDR3 length: 14 amino acids. In germline, CDR1 is MDHEN, CDR2 SYDVKM. CDR3 DNA: TGTGCCAGCAGGGAGCGCGAGCTTCCCGGGGAGCTGTTTTTT. It specifies CASRERELPGELFF.

The V and J genes are TRBV10-3 and TRBJ2-1; D is possibly TRBD2 (6 bases). Trimming took off 5 bases at V and 0 bases at J, with 14 bases between the two ends. Germline CDR1 ENHRY, CDR2 SYGVKD. The CDR3 contains 16 residues. This CDR3 reads CAISKRRESSYNEQFF. CDR3 DNA: TGTGCCATCAGTAAACGACGGGAGAGCTCCTACAATGAGCAGTTCTTC.

This clone has only a few counts. The gene calls are TRBV5-1 and TRBJ2-6; TRBD1 or TRBD2 may be the D gene (7 bases each). Germline-derived CDR1 and CDR2 are SGHRS and YFSETQ. V dropped 7 bases and J dropped 3 bases, with 20 bases sitting between them. This CDR3 is built from 17 residues. CDR3: CASARGGGAVGANVLTF. The CDR3 nucleotides read TGCGCCAGCGCCAGGGGAGGGGGCGCAGTTGGGGCCAACGTCCTGACTTTC.

There are a few counts of this clone. V is TRBV5-1 and J is TRBJ2-3, with D perhaps matching TRBD1 (5 bases). There are 18 residues in the CDR3. Germline CDR1 reads SGHRS; CDR2 reads YFSETQ. Trimming removed 4 bases at V and 4 bases at J, with 25 bases between. CDR3 coding DNA: TGCGCCAGCAGCCCAACCGCCGCGGCAGGGAAGAAGGCAGATACGCAGTATTTT. This translates into CASSPTAAAGKKADTQYF.

This clone was seen a handful of times. The rearrangement links TRBV5-1 to TRBJ2-7; D gene unclear. Per the germline V gene, CDR1 is SGHRS and CDR2 is YFSETQ. Deletions cut 4 bases from V and 0 bases from J, with 11 bases between. CDR3 length: 14 amino acids. The DNA for the CDR3 is TGCGCCAGCAGCCCGGACGCGGCCTCCTACGAGCAGTACTTC. As protein: CASSPDAASYEQYF.

The chain couples TRBV28 to TRBJ2-3; D may be TRBD1 (6 bases). Trimming removed 6 bases from V and 0 bases from J, with 19 bases in between. The length of the CDR3 is 17 residues. The germline V gene encodes CDR1 MDHEN and CDR2 SYDVKM. DNA of the CDR3: TGTGCCAGCAGATTCCTACGGATGGACAGTAGCACAGATACGCAGTATTTT. As protein: CASRFLRMDSSTDTQYF.

This chain joins TRBV27 and TRBJ2-1; 14 bases are shared with TRBD2. Germline CDR1 MNHEY, CDR2 SMNVEV (reference sequence). The CDR3 consists of 16 residues. Unmatched junction bases numbered 8, after V lost 5 bases and J lost 8 bases. CDR3 region: CASSPSGLAGVDEQFF. CDR3 DNA sequence: TGTGCCAGCAGTCCCTCGGGACTAGCGGGAGTCGATGAGCAGTTCTTC.

This chain uses TRBV5-4 with TRBJ1-6, with 10 bases lining up with TRBD1. CDR1 SGHNT and CDR2 YYREEE come from the germline V gene (reference sequence). With V trimmed by 4 bases and J by 9 bases, 10 bases remained unmatched. This CDR3 is built from 16 residues. CDR3: CASSPDRDRGRSPLHF. The CDR3 DNA reads as TGTGCCAGCAGCCCTGACCGGGACAGGGGTCGTTCACCCCTCCACTTT.

The rearrangement links TRBV28 to TRBJ2-1; possible D gene TRBD1, 6 bases. V was shortened by 5 bases and J by 11 bases, with 16 bases between the two germline ends. The CDR3 contains 13 residues. Germline V lookup: CDR1 MDHEN, CDR2 SYDVKM. The CDR3 sequence is CASSRGAWGQQFF. DNA for the CDR3: TGTGCCAGCAGTCGGGGTGCCTGGGGGCAGCAGTTCTTC.

This clone was observed a few times. This chain joins TRBV7-9 and TRBJ2-1; 7 bases are a match to TRBD1. The germline V gene has CDR1 SEHNR and CDR2 FQNEAQ (reference sequence). Unmatched junction bases numbered 12, after V lost 4 bases and J lost 3 bases. The CDR3 sequence is 17 residues long. This CDR3 reads CASSCLRTGVLYNEQFF. In nucleotides, the CDR3 is TGTGCCAGCAGCTGCCTGCGGACAGGCGTACTCTACAATGAGCAGTTCTTC.

This clone was observed once. The chain uses TRBV7-9 and TRBJ2-7; TRBD2 is a possible D gene (6 bases). Germline-derived CDR1 and CDR2 are SEHNR and FQNEAQ (reference sequence). CDR3 size: 15 residues. The V end was cut by 4 bases, the J end by 7 bases, with 20 bases between. As DNA, the CDR3 is TGTGCCAGCAGCTCTCCTATAGCGGCAGAAATAGAGCAGTACTTC. Protein product: CASSSPIAAEIEQYF.

Only a few counts were recorded for this clone. As DNA, the CDR3 is TGTGCCAGCAGCAATTCACAGGGTCCGGAGACCCAGTACTTC. Its translation is CASSNSQGPETQYF. The rearrangement joins TRBV7-6 to TRBJ2-5, with D perhaps matching TRBD1 (6 bases). Germline lookup yields CDR1 SGHVS and CDR2 FNYEAQ. The ends were cut back, 5 bases at V and 5 bases at J, with 15 bases in the middle. There are 14 residues in the CDR3.

The genes are TRBV4-1 and TRBJ2-1; perhaps TRBD2 as D (5 bases). CDR1 is MGHRA and CDR2 is YSYEKL in the germline V gene. The V and J ends lost 4 bases and 7 bases respectively, with 17 bases between them. The CDR3 is 15 amino acids. The CDR3 loop reads CASSLLGAVSNEQFF. The CDR3 DNA is TGCGCCAGCAGCCTCCTGGGAGCGGTGTCTAATGAGCAGTTCTTC.